The TCR beta chain under discussion was sequenced for a study of T-cell reconstitution after alpha-beta-depleted transplantation in children. This clonotype occurred many times. This CDR3 spans 16 amino acids. V gave up 0 bases and J gave up 0 bases, with 10 bases separating them. Germline-derived CDR1 and CDR2 are MNHEY and SVGAGI. The library targeted TCRbeta and was prepared with unique molecular identifiers. TCRdb re-derived calls from the PCR reads in MiXCR, one entry per CDR3 protein. The sample has around 340,000 distinct CDR3 sequences, roughly 13% seen once. The origin of this receptor is a human donor who donated a stem cell graft to a child with Fanconi anemia. This material consisted of PBMCs, taken from the stem cell graft. The chain carries TRBV6-5 and TRBJ2-3; D may correspond to TRBD1 or TRBD2 (5 bases each). This CDR3 reads CASSYSLGVSTDTQYF. The CDR3 nucleotides read TGTGCCAGCAGTTACTCATTGGGGGTTAGCACAGATACGCAGTATTTT.